This T cell receptor (beta chain) was sequenced during a study of blood T cells in healthy people across ages. General study results and limits: Unknown CMV status may confound age-related changes in expanded clones. Naive T cell percentage showed a strong correlation with TCR beta diversity.

The people who gave samples were healthy Caucasians from Russia, aged roughly 6 to 95. Researchers isolated at least 7 million PBMCs per sample. Germline lookup yields CDR1 SGHAT and CDR2 FQNNGV. V gave up 4 bases and J gave up 4 bases; unmatched junction bases: 6. The CDR3 loop spans 17 amino acids. Then a second PCR, running about 6 to 12 cycles, was carried out with a sample-barcoded 5' primer and a J-beta primer mix. MiXCR was run by TCRdb on the 5' RACE reads, yielding one entry per CDR3 protein. Of 1.2 million to 1.5 million distinct CDR3 sequences in the sample, roughly 40% were seen once. This clonotype was seen a handful of times. No antigen is known for it.

This clonotype originated in a woman aged 18-30 years in good health. This chain connects TRBV11-2 to TRBJ2-1; 14 nucleotides align to TRBD2. The sample taken for sequencing was blood. CDR3 nucleotides: TGTGCCAGCAGCTCCATTCGACTAGCGGGAGGGTACAATGAGCAGTTCTTC. This encodes CASSSIRLAGGYNEQFF.